This T cell receptor (beta chain) was sequenced in a study of cytomegalovirus exposure and HLA in healthy donors. Findings and caveats of the study: Using the classifier, cytomegalovirus status was reportedly diagnosed with high specificity and sensitivity.

Here immunoSEQ multiplex PCR was the method, and the copy in TCRdb shows in-frame clones only, minus some. There are 130,000 or so clones in the sample; 75% to 90% occur only once, and under 8% lies in the top ten. This clone has a single count. Its antigen is still unknown. This clonotype was sampled from a woman under 40 in good health and CMV-seropositive. The specimen was PBMCs.

DNA of the CDR3: TGTGCCAGCGGGCTGATCTTTGGGGAGCTGTTTTTT. It is translated as CASGLIFGELFF. The chain joins TRBV6-5 to TRBJ2-2; D is unclear. The V end lost 8 bases, the J end lost 8 bases, and 12 bases lay between the germline ends. The germline CDR1 and CDR2 sequences are MNHEY and SVGAGI. The CDR3 extends over 12 amino acids.